This TCR beta chain comes out of a study of metastatic and nonmetastatic thyroid tumors. Study as a whole: Repertoires from blood and tumor or nodule tissue of malignant and benign thyroid patients were compared.

Germline CDR1 and CDR2: MNHNS and SASEGT. Trimming removed 5 bases from V and 4 bases from J, with 14 bases in between. The CDR3 is 14 amino acids. In its sample, this clone was seen many times. Antigen: not known. Authors' processing steps: In papillary thyroid cancer, a distant-metastasis classifier was built using CDR3 differences across clinicopathological groups. TCRdb re-called clones from the PCR reads using MiXCR. Clone size and V and J calls follow TCRdb, not the original study. This sample has approximately 82,000 clones, with around 12% found just once. Whole-study results and caveats: It was reportedly found that TCR beta diversity was significantly higher in malignant thyroid tumors than in benign nodules, a difference seen in both blood and tumor samples.

The entire patient cohort was treatment-naive prior to thyroid surgery. This rearrangement joins TRBV6-1 to TRBJ2-5, with D hard to call. The TCR was taken from a female donor with papillary thyroid cancer or a benign thyroid nodule (not recorded which). Some clones in this sample may be carry-over from other donors' samples. Sequencing was done on a sample of tumor tissue. The CDR3 coding sequence is TGTGCCAGCAGTCCTCGCCCTGACGGAGAGACCCAGTACTTC. It translates to CASSPRPDGETQYF.